This T cell receptor beta chain was captured in a study of blood T cell repertoires in COVID-19. Study at large: Acute and convalescent COVID-19 samples came from the United States, Italy and Spain. PBMCs, B-cell-depleted T cells, or T cells were the source of the cDNA or gDNA that made up the material.

There are 9 residues in the CDR3. Trimming removed 9 bases from V and 14 bases from J, with 13 bases in between. Germline V gene data show CDR1 as MGHDK and CDR2 as SYGVNS. Some clones are missing from TCRdb's copy, which holds only in-frame ones; the method was immunoSEQ multiplex PCR. The sample has 110,000 to 150,000 clones; around 85% are singletons. This chain joins TRBV25-1 and TRBJ1-2; D unresolved. Sequenced: peripheral blood. This sequence was found in a man aged 45-60 years with acute or convalescent COVID-19. The CDR3 bases are TGTGCCAGTGGACTCGGGCCAACCTTC. Its translation: CASGLGPTF.